This T cell receptor (beta chain) originates from a study of T-cell memory formation after mild COVID-19. Overall study: The two donors had largely donor-specific TCR clusters. Study-wide results and limits: Pre-infection memory held some responding clones, suggesting pre-existing cross-reactive T cells responded.

One entry per CDR3 protein, called by TCRdb with MiXCR from the 5' RACE reads. The sample includes approximately 350,000 distinct CDR3 sequences, around 30% of them seen just once. The germline V gene has CDR1 SGHRS and CDR2 YFSETQ. V shed 4 bases and J shed 2 bases, with 15 bases lying between them. CDR3 size: 16 residues. This clonotype has a handful of counts. Its target is unknown. Specimen: PBMCs or a T cell subset sorted from them (not recorded which). The J gene is TRBJ2-2, the V gene TRBV5-1; tentative D call: TRBD2 (5 bases). This receptor was taken from an adult woman who had mild COVID-19 (a few samples of this study predate the infection). Cell type and time point are not known. CDR3 sequence (DNA): TGCGCCAGCAGCCTACTGGACTGGCGAAACACCGGGGAGCTGTTTTTT. Translated, it gives CASSLLDWRNTGELFF.